This T cell receptor (beta chain) was documented in a study of cytomegalovirus exposure and HLA in healthy donors. Points from the study as a whole: Cytomegalovirus association was listed for 164 TCR beta chains. The tendency of first-cohort TCR clusters to co-occur in the 120 or so validation repertoires emerged from a later analysis. Many donors shared some public TCRs, even though most TCR sequences were rare.

The donors were part of the validation cohort of 100 to 150 subjects. That cohort was separate from the first cohort, which comprised 666 subjects. This clone is a singleton in its sample. Its antigen remains unidentified. Germline V lookup: CDR1 SQVTM, CDR2 ANQGSEA. The V end lost 8 bases, the J end lost 3 bases, and 15 bases lay between the germline ends. This CDR3 comprises 13 residues. Here immunoSEQ multiplex PCR was the method, and the copy in TCRdb shows in-frame clones only, minus some. The sample lists around 62,000 clones, 75% to 90% occurring once. J is TRBJ2-3 and V is TRBV29-1; D possibly corresponds to TRBD1 (6 bases). This sequence was found in a woman under 30 in good health and CMV-seronegative. What was sequenced was PBMCs. DNA of the CDR3: TGCAGCTCCGACGAAACAGGGACAGATACGCAGTATTTT. It is translated as CSSDETGTDTQYF.